This is a list of T cell receptor beta chains from one sample in a study of cytomegalovirus exposure and HLA in healthy donors. Method: immunoSEQ multiplex PCR; TCRdb's copy keeps in-frame clones and lacks some. The sample shows 150,000 to 180,000 clones, 79% of them seen only once. Sample: PBMCs. Receptors were obtained from a man under 40 in good health and CMV-seropositive. The CDR3 runs from the conserved cysteine through the conserved F or W. Fields, in order: J gene, V gene, D gene, CDR3 protein. D genes are given only for firm matches.

>TRBJ2-1|TRBV5-6|-
CASSLAGSSYNEQFF
>TRBJ2-1|TRBV6-5|TRBD2
CASSLGLAGAEQFF
>TRBJ1-5|TRBV9|-
CASSVASNQPQHF
>TRBJ2-3|TRBV10-3|TRBD1
CAITKGQGSADTQYF
>TRBJ1-3|TRBV5-5|-
CASSLSQGSGNTIYF
>TRBJ2-3|TRBV5-8|TRBD1
CASSGQGNTQYF
>TRBJ1-2|TRBV28|TRBD1
CASSCQGGYGYTF
>TRBJ2-5|TRBV7-9|TRBD2
CASSLEAGGQETQYF
>TRBJ1-4|TRBV9|TRBD1
CASSSGTGGREKLFF
>TRBJ1-6|TRBV11-2|TRBD1
CASSLTTGPTGSPLHF
>TRBJ2-7|TRBV5-4|TRBD2
CASSLAGGLHEQYF
>TRBJ2-3|TRBV14|TRBD2
CASSIPGLEADTQYF
>TRBJ2-5|TRBV12-5|-
CASGPGGSVETQYF
>TRBJ1-1|TRBV7-2|-
CASSLEPGLNTEAFF
>TRBJ2-7|TRBV27|TRBD1
CASSFHRGSYEQYF
>TRBJ2-1|TRBV5-1|TRBD1
CASILDIGQGYNEQFF
>TRBJ2-1|TRBV2|TRBD2
CASLRGSYNEQFF
>TRBJ1-6|TRBV11-2|-
CASSLDPARTSPLHF